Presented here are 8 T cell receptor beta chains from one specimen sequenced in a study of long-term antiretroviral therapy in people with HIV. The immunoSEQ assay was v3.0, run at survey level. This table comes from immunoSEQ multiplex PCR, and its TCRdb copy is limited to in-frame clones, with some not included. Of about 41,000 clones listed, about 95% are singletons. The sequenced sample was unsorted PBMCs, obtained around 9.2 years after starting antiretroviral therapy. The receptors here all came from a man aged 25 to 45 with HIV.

CDR3 in amino acids: CASSQLGSHESPWNIQYF. DNA for the CDR3: TGTGCCAGCAGCCAGCTGGGTTCCCATGAGTCGCCATGGAACATTCAGTACTTC. V gene TRBV7-6 combines with J gene TRBJ2-4, with unresolved D. Germline V CDR1 and CDR2: SGHVS, FNYEAQ. This CDR3 has 18 amino acids. V lost 5 bases and J lost 7, with 27 bases in between.

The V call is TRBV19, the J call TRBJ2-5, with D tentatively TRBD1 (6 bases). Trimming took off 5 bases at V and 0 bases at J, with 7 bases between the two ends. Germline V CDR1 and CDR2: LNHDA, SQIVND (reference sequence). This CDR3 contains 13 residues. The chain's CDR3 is CASSGQHQETQYF. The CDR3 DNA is TGTGCCAGTAGTGGACAGCACCAAGAGACCCAGTACTTC.

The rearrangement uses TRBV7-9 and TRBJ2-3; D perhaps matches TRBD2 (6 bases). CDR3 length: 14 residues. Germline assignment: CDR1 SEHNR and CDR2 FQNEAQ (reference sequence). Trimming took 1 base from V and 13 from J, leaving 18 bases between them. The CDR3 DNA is TGTGCCAGCAGCTTAGACTGGGGCGGGATGGGAGAGTATTTT. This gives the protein CASSLDWGGMGEYF.

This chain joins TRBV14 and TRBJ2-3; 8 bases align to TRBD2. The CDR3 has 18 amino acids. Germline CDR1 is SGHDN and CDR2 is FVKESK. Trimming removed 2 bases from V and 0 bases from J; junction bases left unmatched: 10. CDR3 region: CASSQFDAGGGSTDTQYF. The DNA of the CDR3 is TGTGCCAGCAGCCAATTTGACGCGGGGGGCGGCAGCACAGATACGCAGTATTTT.

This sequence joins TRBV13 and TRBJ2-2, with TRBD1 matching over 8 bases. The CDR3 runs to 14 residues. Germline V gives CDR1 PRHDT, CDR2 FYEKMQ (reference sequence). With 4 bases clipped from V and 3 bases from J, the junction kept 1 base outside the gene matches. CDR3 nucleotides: TGTGCCAGCAGCTCACAGGGGGACACCGGGGAGCTGTTTTTT. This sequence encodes CASSSQGDTGELFF.

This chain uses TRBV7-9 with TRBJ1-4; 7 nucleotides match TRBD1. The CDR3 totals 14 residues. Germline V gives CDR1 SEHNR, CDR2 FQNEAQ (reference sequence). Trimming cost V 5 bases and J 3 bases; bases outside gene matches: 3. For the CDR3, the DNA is TGTGCCAGCAGCCCGACAGGGTCTAATGAAAAACTGTTTTTT. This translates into CASSPTGSNEKLFF.

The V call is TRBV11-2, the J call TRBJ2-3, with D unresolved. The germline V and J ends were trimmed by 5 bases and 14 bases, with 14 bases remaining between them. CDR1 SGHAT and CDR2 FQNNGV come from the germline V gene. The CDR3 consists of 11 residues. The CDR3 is CASSPTRKLYF. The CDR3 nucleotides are TGTGCCAGCAGCCCAACCCGGAAGTTGTATTTT.

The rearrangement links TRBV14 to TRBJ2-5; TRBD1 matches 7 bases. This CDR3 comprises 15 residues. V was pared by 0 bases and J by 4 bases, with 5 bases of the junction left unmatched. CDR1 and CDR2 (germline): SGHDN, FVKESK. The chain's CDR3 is CASSQDRWTGETQYF. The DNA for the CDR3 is TGTGCCAGCAGCCAAGATCGGTGGACAGGAGAGACCCAGTACTTC.